This T cell receptor (beta chain) comes out of a study of blood T cells in healthy people across ages. Study outcomes and limitations: In these data, TCR beta diversity tracked strongly with naive T cell percentage. TCR beta diversity per million T cells fell roughly linearly with age.

The germline V gene encodes CDR1 DFQATT and CDR2 SNEGSKA (reference sequence). The CDR3 consists of 12 residues. The V end lost 2 bases, the J end lost 4 bases, and 8 bases lay between the germline ends. A second about 7 to 11 cycle PCR used barcoded and J-beta primers. A tag from a template-switch adaptor with 12 random nucleotides marked each cDNA molecule. Sequencing recovered at least 2.5 million CDR3-containing paired-end reads from each sample. TCRdb redid the calling of the 5' RACE reads with MiXCR, one entry per CDR3 protein. Among roughly 1,800,000 distinct CDR3 sequences, around half were seen once, and the ten largest hold less than 2.5%. Regarding this clonotype: Its specificity is not known.

The chain employs TRBV20-1 and TRBJ1-2; TRBD1 is a possible D gene (6 bases). The sequenced material came from blood. The origin of this receptor is a woman aged 35 to 49 in good health. DNA for the CDR3: TGCAGTGCTAGACCGGACAGCTATGGCTACACCTTC. It translates to CSARPDSYGYTF.